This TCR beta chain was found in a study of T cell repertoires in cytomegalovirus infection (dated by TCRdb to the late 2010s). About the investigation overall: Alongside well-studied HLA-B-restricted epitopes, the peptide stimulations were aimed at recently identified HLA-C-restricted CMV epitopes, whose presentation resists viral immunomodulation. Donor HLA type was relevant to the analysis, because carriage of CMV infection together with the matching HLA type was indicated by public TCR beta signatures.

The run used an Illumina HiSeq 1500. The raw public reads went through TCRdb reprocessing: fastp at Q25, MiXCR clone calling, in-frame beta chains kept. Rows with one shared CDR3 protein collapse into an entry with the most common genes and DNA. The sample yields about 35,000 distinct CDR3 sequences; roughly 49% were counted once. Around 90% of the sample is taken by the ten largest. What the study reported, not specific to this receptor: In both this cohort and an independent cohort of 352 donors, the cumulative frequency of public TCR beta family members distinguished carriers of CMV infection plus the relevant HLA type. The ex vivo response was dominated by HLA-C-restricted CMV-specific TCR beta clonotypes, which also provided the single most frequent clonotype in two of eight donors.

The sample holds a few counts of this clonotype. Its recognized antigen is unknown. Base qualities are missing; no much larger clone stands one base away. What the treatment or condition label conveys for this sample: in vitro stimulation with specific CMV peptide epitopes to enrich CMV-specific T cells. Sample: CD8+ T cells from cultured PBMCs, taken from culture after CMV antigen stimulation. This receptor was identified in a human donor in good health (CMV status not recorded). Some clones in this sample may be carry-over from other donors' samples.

The CDR3 in this case is CASIRGQGYNEQFF. The nucleotide sequence reads as follows: TGTGCCAGCATCCGAGGACAGGGCTACAATGAGCAGTTCTTC. The rearrangement combines TRBV7-9 with TRBJ2-1; TRBD1 agrees with 8 junctional bases. The germline V end is reduced by 7 bases and the J end by 3 bases; junction bases left unmatched: 5. Taken from cysteine to phenylalanine, the CDR3 has 14 residues. The kept DNA is CDR3 alone, 42 bases in frame from the first base. CDR1 is given as SEHNR and CDR2 as FQNEAQ, both from the germline V gene (reference sequence).